These T cell receptor beta chains were read from a single sample in a study of early T cells in non-severe SARS-CoV-2 infection. TCRdb re-analysed the 5' RACE reads in MiXCR, keeping a single row per CDR3 protein. The sample lists roughly 55,000 distinct CDR3 sequences; about 15% were seen once. The sample was whole blood, taken at baseline. These receptors originate from an adult who was a healthcare worker with PCR-confirmed SARS-CoV-2 infection or an uninfected control (not recorded which). Both conserved end residues are part of each CDR3. The D gene is left open where the match is weak. Not all rows give a size; the values are once, few, many and, for expanded clones, a class.

cdr3_aa cdr3_nt d_call j_call v_call clone_size
CSAGTGGPMNTEAFF TGCAGTGCTGGGACAGGGGGCCCGATGAACACTGAAGCTTTCTTT TRBD1 TRBJ1-1 TRBV20-1 many
CASTGWRPDTQYF TGTGCCAGCACTGGTTGGAGGCCAGATACGCAGTATTTT . TRBJ2-3 TRBV6-2/TRBV6-3 .
CSPYKADTETQYF TGCTCCCCATACAAGGCGGACACTGAGACCCAGTACTTC . TRBJ2-5 TRBV20-1 .
CASSARTDTQYF TGTGCCAGCAGCGCCCGTACAGATACGCAGTATTTT . TRBJ2-3 TRBV11-3 .
CASSEGQPSTDTQYF TGTGCCAGCAGTGAAGGACAGCCCAGCACAGATACGCAGTATTTT . TRBJ2-3 TRBV27 .
CASSLDSSSYNEQFF TGTGCCAGCAGCTTGGACAGCAGCTCCTACAATGAGCAGTTCTTC . TRBJ2-1 TRBV11-2 .
CAISGLASTDTQYF TGTGCCATCAGTGGTCTCGCGAGTACAGATACGCAGTATTTT . TRBJ2-3 TRBV10-3 .
CASSSPFSPRDQETQYF TGTGCCAGCAGTTCCCCGTTTTCCCCCAGGGACCAAGAGACCCAGTACTTC . TRBJ2-5 TRBV28 few
CASSLPGSTGELFF TGTGCCAGCAGCTTACCCGGGAGTACCGGGGAGCTGTTTTTT . TRBJ2-2 TRBV7-7 .
CASSYSFREYEQYF TGTGCCAGCAGTTACTCGTTTCGGGAATACGAGCAGTACTTC . TRBJ2-7 TRBV6-5 few
CSARDLASGSYNEQFF TGCAGTGCTAGAGATTTGGCTAGCGGGAGCTACAATGAGCAGTTCTTC TRBD2 TRBJ2-1 TRBV20-1 few
CSARGQTSTDTQYF TGCAGTGCTAGAGGACAGACTAGCACAGATACGCAGTATTTT . TRBJ2-3 TRBV20-1 few
CASSSPEGTAGEQYF TGTGCCAGCAGCTCTCCAGAGGGGACGGCCGGCGAGCAGTACTTC . TRBJ2-7 TRBV4-2 .
CASSDRRGDRGTDTQYF TGTGCCAGCAGTGACAGAAGAGGGGACAGGGGGACAGATACGCAGTATTTT TRBD1 TRBJ2-3 TRBV2 .
CASSEAGQVSSPLHF TGCGCCAGCAGTGAGGCGGGACAGGTTTCTTCACCCCTCCACTTT TRBD1 TRBJ1-6 TRBV10-2 few
CATSGPNTGELFF TGTGCCACCAGTGGTCCGAACACCGGGGAGCTGTTTTTT . TRBJ2-2 TRBV24-1 .
CASSEFGLIAETRYF TGTGCCAGCAGTGAGTTTGGCCTTATTGCCGAGACCCGGTACTTC . TRBJ2-5 TRBV25-1 .
CASSLATSPETQYF TGCGCCAGCAGCTTGGCGACAAGTCCAGAGACCCAGTACTTC . TRBJ2-5 TRBV5-1 few
CASSRQGEGNIQYF TGTGCCAGCAGCCGACAGGGGGAAGGAAACATTCAGTACTTC TRBD1 TRBJ2-4 TRBV5-4 few
CASSVGGVDQETQYF TGTGCCAGCAGCGTAGGTGGGGTGGACCAAGAGACCCAGTACTTC . TRBJ2-5 TRBV9 few
CASSLDLAEAFF TGTGCCAGCAGCTTGGACCTTGCTGAAGCTTTCTTT . TRBJ1-1 TRBV5-8 .
CAAREQPNTGELFF TGTGCCGCCAGGGAACAGCCGAACACCGGGGAGCTGTTTTTT . TRBJ2-2 TRBV6-1 .
CASRGQGALQPQHF TGTGCCAGCAGGGGACAGGGGGCCTTACAGCCCCAGCATTTT TRBD1 TRBJ1-5 TRBV12-3/TRBV12-4 few
CASSLGEDRSYEQYF TGTGCCAGCAGCTTAGGTGAGGACAGATCCTACGAGCAGTACTTC . TRBJ2-7 TRBV7-9 few
CASSLTVTSYNEQFF TGTGCCAGCAGCCTCACAGTGACCTCCTACAATGAGCAGTTCTTC . TRBJ2-1 TRBV9 many
CASSQDPLRTSGNTIYF TGTGCCAGCAGCCAAGACCCGCTCAGGACCTCTGGAAACACCATATATTTT . TRBJ1-3 TRBV4-2 many
CSGGTSSRTDTQYF TGCAGCGGGGGGACTAGCTCTCGCACAGATACGCAGTATTTT TRBD2 TRBJ2-3 TRBV29-1 few
CSARHLIVPDTQYF TGCAGTGCTAGACACCTAATAGTGCCAGATACGCAGTATTTT . TRBJ2-3 TRBV20-1 few
CASSQAGAPGDEQFF TGCGCCAGCAGTCAAGCGGGGGCTCCCGGCGATGAGCAGTTCTTC TRBD2 TRBJ2-1 TRBV5-1 .
CASSLGTGELFF TGTGCCAGCAGCTTGGGCACCGGGGAGCTGTTTTTT . TRBJ2-2 TRBV7-9 .
CSVETGATDTQYF TGCAGCGTTGAAACGGGGGCTACAGATACGCAGTATTTT . TRBJ2-3 TRBV29-1 medium-sized
CASSYADPGYTF TGTGCCAGCAGTTACGCCGACCCCGGCTACACCTTC . TRBJ1-2 TRBV6-2/TRBV6-3 few
CASSLDGRLAKNIQYF TGCGCCAGCAGCTTAGATGGACGGTTAGCCAAAAACATTCAGTACTTC . TRBJ2-4 TRBV5-1 .
CASRPQASQPQHF TGCGCCAGCAGGCCCCAAGCCAGTCAGCCCCAGCATTTT . TRBJ1-5 TRBV10-2 few
CASTPRAVDTQYF TGTGCCAGCACTCCGAGGGCGGTAGATACGCAGTATTTT . TRBJ2-3 TRBV11-2 .
CASSPLLEQYF TGTGCCAGCAGTCCGCTTCTGGAGCAGTACTTC . TRBJ2-7 TRBV28 .
CASRLGLSYEQYF TGTGCCAGCAGACTTGGTTTGTCGTACGAGCAGTACTTC . TRBJ2-7 TRBV6-6 .
CASSLGLGDTGELFF TGCGCCAGCAGCTTAGGATTAGGTGACACCGGGGAGCTGTTTTTT . TRBJ2-2 TRBV5-1 few
CASSIAGGSSNQPQHF TGTGCCAGCAGCATTGCGGGAGGGAGTAGCAATCAGCCCCAGCATTTT . TRBJ1-5 TRBV5-6 .
CASSQDQGGFSYNEQFF TGCGCCAGCAGCCAAGACCAGGGGGGGTTCTCCTACAATGAGCAGTTCTTC . TRBJ2-1 TRBV4-1 .
CASSLATGSPYGYTF TGTGCCAGCAGCCTTGCGACCGGGAGCCCCTATGGCTACACCTTC . TRBJ1-2 TRBV2 few
CASSYSGLSTQYF TGTGCCAGCAGTTACTCGGGACTGTCCACTCAGTACTTC . TRBJ2-4 TRBV6-5 few
CASSPYKSSGANVLTF TGTGCCAGCTCACCATATAAAAGCTCTGGGGCCAACGTCCTGACTTTC . TRBJ2-6 TRBV18 .
CASSYYRGGEAFF TGTGCCAGCAGTTACTATCGGGGCGGGGAAGCTTTCTTT . TRBJ1-1 TRBV6-6 .
CASRRDNTYEQYF TGTGCCAGCAGGCGGGACAACACCTACGAGCAGTACTTC . TRBJ2-7 TRBV6-5 .
CASSSPSDYTDTQYF TGTGCCAGCAGTTCGCCTAGCGACTACACAGATACGCAGTATTTT . TRBJ2-3 TRBV12-3/TRBV12-4 few
CASRPPPGLGYNEQFF TGTGCCAGCAGGCCACCCCCGGGACTAGGATACAATGAGCAGTTCTTC TRBD2 TRBJ2-1 TRBV3-1 many
CASSQGRGETQYF TGTGCCAGCAGCCAAGGGCGGGGGGAGACCCAGTACTTC TRBD2 TRBJ2-5 TRBV3-1 many